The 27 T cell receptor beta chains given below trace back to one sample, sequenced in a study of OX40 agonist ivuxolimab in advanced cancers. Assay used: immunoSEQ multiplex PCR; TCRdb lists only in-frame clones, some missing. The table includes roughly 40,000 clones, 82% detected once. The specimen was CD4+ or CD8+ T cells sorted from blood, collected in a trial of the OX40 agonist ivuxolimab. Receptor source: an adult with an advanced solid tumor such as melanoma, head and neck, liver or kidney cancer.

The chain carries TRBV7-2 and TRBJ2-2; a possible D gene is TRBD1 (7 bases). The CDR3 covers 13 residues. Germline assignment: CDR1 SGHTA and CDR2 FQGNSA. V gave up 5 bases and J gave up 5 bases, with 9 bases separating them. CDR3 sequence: CASSPGGTGELFF. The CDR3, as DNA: TGTGCCAGCAGCCCAGGGGGGACCGGGGAGCTGTTTTTT. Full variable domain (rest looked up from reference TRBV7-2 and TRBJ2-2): GAGVSQSPSNKVTEKGKDVELRCDPISGHTALYWYRQSLGQGLEFLIYFQGNSAPDKSGLPSDRFSAERTGGSVSTLTIQRTQQEDSAVYLCASSPGGTGELFFGEGSRLTVL.

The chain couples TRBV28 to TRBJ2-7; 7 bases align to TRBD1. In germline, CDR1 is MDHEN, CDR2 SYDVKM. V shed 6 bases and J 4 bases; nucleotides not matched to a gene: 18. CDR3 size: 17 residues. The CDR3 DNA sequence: TGTGCCAGCAGCCGAACCTTAATGACAGGGAGTCAGTACGAGCAGTACTTC. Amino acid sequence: CASSRTLMTGSQYEQYF. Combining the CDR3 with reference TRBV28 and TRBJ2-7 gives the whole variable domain DVKVTQSSRYLVKRTGEKVFLECVQDMDHENMFWYRQDPGLGLRLIYFSYDVKMKEKGDIPEGYSVSREKKERFSLILESASTNQTSMYLCASSRTLMTGSQYEQYFGPGTRLTVT.

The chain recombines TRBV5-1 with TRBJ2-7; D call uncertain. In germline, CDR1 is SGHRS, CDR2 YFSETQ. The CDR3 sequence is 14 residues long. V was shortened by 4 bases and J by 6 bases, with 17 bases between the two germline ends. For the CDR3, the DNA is TGCGCCAGCAGCCCCCCTACTGCCCACTTCGAGCAGTACTTC. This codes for CASSPPTAHFEQYF.

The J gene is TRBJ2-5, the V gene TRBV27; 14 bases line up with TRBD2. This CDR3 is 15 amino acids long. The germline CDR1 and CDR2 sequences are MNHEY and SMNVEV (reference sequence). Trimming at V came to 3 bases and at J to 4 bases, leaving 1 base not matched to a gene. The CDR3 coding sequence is TGTGCCAGCAGTTTGGGGACTAGCGGGAGAGAGACCCAGTACTTC. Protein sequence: CASSLGTSGRETQYF.

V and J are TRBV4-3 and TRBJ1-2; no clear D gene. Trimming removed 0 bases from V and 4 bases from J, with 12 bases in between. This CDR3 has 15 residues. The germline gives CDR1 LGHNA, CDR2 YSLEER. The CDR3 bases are TGCGCCAGCAGCCAAGATCTGGTAGCCCCCTATGGCTACACCTTC. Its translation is CASSQDLVAPYGYTF.

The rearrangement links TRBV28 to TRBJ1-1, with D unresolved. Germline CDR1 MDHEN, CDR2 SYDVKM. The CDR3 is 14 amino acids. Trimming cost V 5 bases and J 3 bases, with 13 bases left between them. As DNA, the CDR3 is TGTGCCAGCAGTCCCTTTAGGTGGGACACTGAAGCTTTCTTT. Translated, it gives CASSPFRWDTEAFF.

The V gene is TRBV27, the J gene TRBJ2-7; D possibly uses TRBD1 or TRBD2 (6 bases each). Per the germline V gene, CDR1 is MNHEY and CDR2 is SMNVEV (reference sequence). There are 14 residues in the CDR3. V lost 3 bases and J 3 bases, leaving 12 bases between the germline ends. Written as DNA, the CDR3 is TGTGCCAGCAGTTTGGGGGGCCGATACTACGAGCAGTACTTC. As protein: CASSLGGRYYEQYF.

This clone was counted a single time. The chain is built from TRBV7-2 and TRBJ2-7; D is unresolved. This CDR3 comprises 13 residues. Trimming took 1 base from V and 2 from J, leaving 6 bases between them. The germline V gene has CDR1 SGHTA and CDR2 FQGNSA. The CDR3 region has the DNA TGTGCCAGCAGCTTAGTAAAGACCTACGAGCAGTACTTC. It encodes CASSLVKTYEQYF.

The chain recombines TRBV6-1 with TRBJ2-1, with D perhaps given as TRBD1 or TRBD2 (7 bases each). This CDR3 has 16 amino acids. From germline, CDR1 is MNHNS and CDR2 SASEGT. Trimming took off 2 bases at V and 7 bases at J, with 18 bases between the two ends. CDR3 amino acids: CASSEPQGGWRNEQFF. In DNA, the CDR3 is TGTGCCAGCAGTGAACCTCAGGGGGGGTGGAGGAATGAGCAGTTCTTC.

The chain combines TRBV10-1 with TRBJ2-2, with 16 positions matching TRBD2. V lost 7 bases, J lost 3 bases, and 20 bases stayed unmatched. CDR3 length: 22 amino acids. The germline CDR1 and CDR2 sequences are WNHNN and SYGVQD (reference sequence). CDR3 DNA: TGCGCCAGCACCGTAGATGCGACACCTCCTGGGACTAGCGGGAGGGACACCGGGGAGCTGTTTTTT. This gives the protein CASTVDATPPGTSGRDTGELFF.

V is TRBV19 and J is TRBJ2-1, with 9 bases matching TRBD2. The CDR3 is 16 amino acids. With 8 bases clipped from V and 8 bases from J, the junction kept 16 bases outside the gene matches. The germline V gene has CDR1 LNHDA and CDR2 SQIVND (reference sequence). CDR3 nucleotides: TGTGCCAGTGCCACCTTATTTGCGGGAGGGTCCTATGAGCAGTTCTTC. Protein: CASATLFAGGSYEQFF.

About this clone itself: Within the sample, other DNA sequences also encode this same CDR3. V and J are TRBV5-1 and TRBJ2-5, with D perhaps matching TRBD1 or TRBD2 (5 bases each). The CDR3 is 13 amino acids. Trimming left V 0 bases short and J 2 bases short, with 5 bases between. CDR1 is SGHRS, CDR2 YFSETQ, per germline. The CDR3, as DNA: TGCGCCAGCAGCTTGGGGGGGCAAGAGACCCAGTACTTC. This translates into CASSLGGQETQYF.

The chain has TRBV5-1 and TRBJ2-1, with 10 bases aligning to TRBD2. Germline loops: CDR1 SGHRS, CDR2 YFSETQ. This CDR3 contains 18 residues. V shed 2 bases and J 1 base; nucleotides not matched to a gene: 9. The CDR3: CASSLGVGLAASYNEQFF. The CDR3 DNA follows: TGCGCCAGCAGCTTAGGAGTTGGACTAGCGGCATCCTACAATGAGCAGTTCTTC.

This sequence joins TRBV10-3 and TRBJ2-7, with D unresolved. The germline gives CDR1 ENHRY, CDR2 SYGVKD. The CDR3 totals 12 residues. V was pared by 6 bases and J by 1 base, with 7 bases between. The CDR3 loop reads CAISQESYEQYF. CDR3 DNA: TGTGCCATCAGCCAAGAATCCTACGAGCAGTACTTC.

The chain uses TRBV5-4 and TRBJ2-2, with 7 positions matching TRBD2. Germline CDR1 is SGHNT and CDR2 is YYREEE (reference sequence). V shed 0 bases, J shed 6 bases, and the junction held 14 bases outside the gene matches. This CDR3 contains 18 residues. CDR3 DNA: TGTGCCAGCAGCTTGGGAGGGCGGGGGACGATGAATTCCGGGGAGCTGTTTTTT. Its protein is CASSLGGRGTMNSGELFF.

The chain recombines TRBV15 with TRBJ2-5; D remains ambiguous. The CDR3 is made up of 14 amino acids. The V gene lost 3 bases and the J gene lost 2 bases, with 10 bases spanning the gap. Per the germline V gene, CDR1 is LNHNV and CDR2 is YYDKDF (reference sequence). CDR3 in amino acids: CATSRTGGQETQYF. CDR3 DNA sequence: TGTGCCACCAGCAGGACGGGTGGGCAAGAGACCCAGTACTTC.

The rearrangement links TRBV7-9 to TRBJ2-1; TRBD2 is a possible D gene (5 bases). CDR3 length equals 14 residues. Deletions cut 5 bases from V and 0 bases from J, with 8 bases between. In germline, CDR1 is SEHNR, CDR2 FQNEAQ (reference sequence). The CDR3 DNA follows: TGTGCCAGCAGCGGGGAGAGCTCCTACAATGAGCAGTTCTTC. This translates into CASSGESSYNEQFF.

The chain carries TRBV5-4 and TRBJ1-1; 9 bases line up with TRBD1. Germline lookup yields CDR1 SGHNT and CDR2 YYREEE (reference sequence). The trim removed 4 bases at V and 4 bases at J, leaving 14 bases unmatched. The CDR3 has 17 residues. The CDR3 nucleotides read TGTGCCAGCAGCAAGTTGGGACAGGGAACCGTTAGCACTGAAGCTTTCTTT. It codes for CASSKLGQGTVSTEAFF.

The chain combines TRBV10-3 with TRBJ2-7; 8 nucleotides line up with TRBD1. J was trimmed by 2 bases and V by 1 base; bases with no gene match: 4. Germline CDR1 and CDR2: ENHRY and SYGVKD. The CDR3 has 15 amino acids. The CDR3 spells CAISELEDRAYEQYF. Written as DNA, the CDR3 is TGTGCCATCAGTGAGTTAGAGGACAGGGCCTACGAGCAGTACTTC.

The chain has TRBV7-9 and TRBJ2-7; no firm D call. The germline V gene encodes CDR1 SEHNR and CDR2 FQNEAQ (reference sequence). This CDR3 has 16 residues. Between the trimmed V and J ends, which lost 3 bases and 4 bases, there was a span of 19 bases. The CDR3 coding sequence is TGTGCCAGCAGCTTGAGTGAGGCAGGCCGCCAGTACGAGCAGTACTTC. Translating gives CASSLSEAGRQYEQYF.

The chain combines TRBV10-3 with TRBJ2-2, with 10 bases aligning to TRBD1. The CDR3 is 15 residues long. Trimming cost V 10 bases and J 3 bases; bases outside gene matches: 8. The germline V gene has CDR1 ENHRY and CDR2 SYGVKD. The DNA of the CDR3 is TGTGCCAGCCGACGACAGGGGGCCGACACCGGGGAGCTGTTTTTT. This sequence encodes CASRRQGADTGELFF.

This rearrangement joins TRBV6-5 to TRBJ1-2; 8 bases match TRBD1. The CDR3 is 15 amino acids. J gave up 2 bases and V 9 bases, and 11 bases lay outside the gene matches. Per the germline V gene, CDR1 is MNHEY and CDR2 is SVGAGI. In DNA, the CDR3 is TGTGCCAGTGGACCCCGGGACAGGATCAACTATGGCTACACCTTC. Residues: CASGPRDRINYGYTF.

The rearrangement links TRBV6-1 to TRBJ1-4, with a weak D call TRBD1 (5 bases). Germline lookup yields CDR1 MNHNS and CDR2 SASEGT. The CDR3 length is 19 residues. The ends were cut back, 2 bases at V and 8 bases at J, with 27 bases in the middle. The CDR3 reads CASSEKYWAALGTGEKLFF. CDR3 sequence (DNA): TGTGCCAGCAGTGAAAAATATTGGGCGGCCTTGGGGACGGGGGAAAAACTGTTTTTT.

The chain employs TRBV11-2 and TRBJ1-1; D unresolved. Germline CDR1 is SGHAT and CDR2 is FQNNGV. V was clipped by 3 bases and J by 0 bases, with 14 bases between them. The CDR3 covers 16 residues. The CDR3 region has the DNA TGTGCCAGCAGCTTTAATGCCAACCTGATGAACACTGAAGCTTTCTTT. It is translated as CASSFNANLMNTEAFF. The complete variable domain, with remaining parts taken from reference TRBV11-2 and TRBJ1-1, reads EAGVAQSPRYKIIEKRQSVAFWCNPISGHATLYWYQQILGQGPKLLIQFQNNGVVDDSQLPKDRFSAERLKGVDSTLKIQPAKLEDSAVYLCASSFNANLMNTEAFFGQGTRLTVV.

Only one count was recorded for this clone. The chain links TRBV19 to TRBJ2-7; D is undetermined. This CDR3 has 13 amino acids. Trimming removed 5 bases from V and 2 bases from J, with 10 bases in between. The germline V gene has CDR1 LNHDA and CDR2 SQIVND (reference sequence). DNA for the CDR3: TGTGCCAGTAGTCCCGGACCCCCCTACGAGCAGTACTTC. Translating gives CASSPGPPYEQYF.

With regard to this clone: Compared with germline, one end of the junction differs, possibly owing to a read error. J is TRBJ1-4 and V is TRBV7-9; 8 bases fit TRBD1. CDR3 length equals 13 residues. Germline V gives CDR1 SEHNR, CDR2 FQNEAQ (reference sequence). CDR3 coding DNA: TGTGCCAGCAGCTTAGGCGTCACAGGGGGATCTACCTTT. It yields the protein CASSLGVTGGSTF.

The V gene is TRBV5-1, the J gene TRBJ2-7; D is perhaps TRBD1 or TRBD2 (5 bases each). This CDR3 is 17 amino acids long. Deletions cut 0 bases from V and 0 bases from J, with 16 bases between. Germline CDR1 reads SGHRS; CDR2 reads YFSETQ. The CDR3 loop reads CASSLADGGTLSYEQYF. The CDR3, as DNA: TGCGCCAGCAGCTTGGCCGACGGTGGGACCCTCTCCTACGAGCAGTACTTC.